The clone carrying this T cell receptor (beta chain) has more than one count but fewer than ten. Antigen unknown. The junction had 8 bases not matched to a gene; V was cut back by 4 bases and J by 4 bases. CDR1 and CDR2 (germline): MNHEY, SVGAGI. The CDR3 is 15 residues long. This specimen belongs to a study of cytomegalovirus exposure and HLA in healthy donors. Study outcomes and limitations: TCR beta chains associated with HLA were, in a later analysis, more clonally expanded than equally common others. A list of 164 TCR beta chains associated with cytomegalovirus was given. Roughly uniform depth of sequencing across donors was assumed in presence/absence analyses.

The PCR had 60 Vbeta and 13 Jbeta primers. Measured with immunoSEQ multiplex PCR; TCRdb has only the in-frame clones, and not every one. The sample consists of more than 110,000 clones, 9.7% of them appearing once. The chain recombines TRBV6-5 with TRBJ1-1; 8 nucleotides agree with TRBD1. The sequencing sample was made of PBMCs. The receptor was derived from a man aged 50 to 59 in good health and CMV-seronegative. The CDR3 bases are TGTGCCAGCAGTTTCAACAGGGGGGGCTTCACTGAAGCTTTCTTT. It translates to CASSFNRGGFTEAFF.